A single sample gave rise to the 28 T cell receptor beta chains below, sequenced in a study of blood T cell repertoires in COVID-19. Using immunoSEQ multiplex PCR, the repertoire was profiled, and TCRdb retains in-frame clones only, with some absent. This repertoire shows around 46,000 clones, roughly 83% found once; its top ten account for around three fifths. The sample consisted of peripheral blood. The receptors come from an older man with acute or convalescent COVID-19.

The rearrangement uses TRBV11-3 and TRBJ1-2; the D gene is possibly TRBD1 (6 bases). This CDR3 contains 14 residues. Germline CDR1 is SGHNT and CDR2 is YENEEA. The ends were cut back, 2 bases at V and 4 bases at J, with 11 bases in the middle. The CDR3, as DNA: TGTGCCAGCAGCTTAAACAGGGAGGGCTATGGCTACACCTTC. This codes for CASSLNREGYGYTF. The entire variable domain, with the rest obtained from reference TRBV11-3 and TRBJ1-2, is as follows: EAGVVQSPRYKIIEKKQPVAFWCNPISGHNTLYWYLQNLGQGPELLIRYENEEAVDDSQLPKDRFSAERLKGVDSTLKIQPAELGDSAVYLCASSLNREGYGYTFGSGTRLTVV.

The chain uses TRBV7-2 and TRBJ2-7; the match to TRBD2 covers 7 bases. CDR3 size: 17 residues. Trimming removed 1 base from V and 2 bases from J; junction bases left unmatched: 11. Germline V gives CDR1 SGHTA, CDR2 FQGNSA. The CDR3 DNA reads TGTGCCAGCAGCTTAGAGGCCTTAGCGGGTGCCGCCTACGAGCAGTACTTC. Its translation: CASSLEALAGAAYEQYF.

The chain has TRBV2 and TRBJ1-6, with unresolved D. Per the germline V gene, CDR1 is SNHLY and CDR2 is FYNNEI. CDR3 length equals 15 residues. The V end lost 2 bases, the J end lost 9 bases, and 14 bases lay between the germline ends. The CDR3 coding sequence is TGTGCCAGCAGTGAAAATTTGCCAGGATCTTCACCCCTCCACTTT. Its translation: CASSENLPGSSPLHF.

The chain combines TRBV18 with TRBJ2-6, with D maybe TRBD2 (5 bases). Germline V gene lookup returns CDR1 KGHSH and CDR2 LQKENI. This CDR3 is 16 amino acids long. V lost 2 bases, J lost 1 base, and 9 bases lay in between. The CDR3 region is CASSPLRGSGANVLTF. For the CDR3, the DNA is TGTGCCAGCTCACCATTACGAGGGTCTGGGGCCAACGTCCTGACTTTC.

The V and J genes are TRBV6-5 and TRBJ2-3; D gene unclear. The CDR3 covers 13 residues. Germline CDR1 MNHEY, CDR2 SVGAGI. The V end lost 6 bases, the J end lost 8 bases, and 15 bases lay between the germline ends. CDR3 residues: CASRTETPGTQYF. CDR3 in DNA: TGTGCCAGCAGAACCGAGACCCCGGGTACGCAGTATTTT.

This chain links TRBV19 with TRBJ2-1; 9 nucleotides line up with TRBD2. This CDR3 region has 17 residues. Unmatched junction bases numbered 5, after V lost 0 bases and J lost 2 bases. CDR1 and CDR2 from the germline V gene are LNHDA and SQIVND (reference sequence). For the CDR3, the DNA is TGTGCCAGTAGTATAGATCCTAGCGGGGCGGCCTACAATGAGCAGTTCTTC. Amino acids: CASSIDPSGAAYNEQFF.

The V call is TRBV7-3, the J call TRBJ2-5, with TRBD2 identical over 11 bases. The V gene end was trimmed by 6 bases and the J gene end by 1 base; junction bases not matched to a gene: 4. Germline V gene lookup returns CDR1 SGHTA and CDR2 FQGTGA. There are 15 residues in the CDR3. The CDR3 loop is CASSFGLAGQETQYF. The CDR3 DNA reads TGTGCCAGCAGTTTCGGACTAGCGGGCCAAGAGACCCAGTACTTC.

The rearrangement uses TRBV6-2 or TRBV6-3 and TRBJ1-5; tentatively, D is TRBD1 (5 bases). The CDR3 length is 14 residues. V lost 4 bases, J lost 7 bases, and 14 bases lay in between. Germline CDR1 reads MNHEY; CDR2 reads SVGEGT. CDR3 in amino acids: CASSSPGEGQPQHF. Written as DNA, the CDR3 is TGTGCCAGCAGTTCGCCGGGGGAAGGGCAGCCCCAGCATTTT.

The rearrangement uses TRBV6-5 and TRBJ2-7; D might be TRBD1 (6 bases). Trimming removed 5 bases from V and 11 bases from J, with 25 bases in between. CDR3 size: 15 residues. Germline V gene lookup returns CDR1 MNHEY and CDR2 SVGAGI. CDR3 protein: CASSNQGRGSEKEYF. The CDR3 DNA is TGTGCCAGCAGTAATCAGGGTAGGGGGTCCGAAAAAGAGTACTTC.

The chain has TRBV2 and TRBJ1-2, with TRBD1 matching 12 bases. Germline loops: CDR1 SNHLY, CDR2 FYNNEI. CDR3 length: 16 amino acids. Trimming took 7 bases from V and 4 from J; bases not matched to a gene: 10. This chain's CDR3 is CASKGTGGGRSYGYTF. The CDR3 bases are TGTGCCAGCAAGGGGACAGGGGGCGGCCGTAGCTATGGCTACACCTTC.

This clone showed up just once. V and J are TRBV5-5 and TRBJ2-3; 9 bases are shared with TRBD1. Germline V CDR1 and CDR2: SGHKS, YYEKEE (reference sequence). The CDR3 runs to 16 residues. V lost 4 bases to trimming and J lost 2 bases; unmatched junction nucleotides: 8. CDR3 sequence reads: CASSPSGQGFTDTQYF. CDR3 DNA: TGTGCCAGCAGCCCCTCGGGACAGGGTTTCACAGATACGCAGTATTTT.

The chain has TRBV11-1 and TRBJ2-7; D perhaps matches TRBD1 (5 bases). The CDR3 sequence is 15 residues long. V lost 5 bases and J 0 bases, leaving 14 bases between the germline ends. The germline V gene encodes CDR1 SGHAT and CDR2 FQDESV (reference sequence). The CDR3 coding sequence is TGTGCCAGCAGCCCCCGACAGCTGCCCTCCTACGAGCAGTACTTC. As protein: CASSPRQLPSYEQYF.

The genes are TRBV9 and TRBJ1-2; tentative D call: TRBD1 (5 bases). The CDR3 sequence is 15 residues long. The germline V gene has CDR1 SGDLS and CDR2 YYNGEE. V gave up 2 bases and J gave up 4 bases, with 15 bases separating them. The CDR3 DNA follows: TGTGCCAGCAGCGTGAACTCCGAAGGGGCCTATGGCTACACCTTC. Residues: CASSVNSEGAYGYTF.

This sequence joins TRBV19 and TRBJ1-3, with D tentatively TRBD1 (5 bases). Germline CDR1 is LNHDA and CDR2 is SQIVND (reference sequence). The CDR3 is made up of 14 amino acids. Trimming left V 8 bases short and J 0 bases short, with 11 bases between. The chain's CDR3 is CASRDFHSGNTIYF. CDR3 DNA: TGTGCCAGTCGGGACTTCCACTCTGGAAACACCATATATTTT.

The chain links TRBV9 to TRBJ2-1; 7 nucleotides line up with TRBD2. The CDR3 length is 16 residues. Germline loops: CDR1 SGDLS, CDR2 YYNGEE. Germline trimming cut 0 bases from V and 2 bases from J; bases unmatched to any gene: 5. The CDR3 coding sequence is TGTGCCAGCAGCGTAGTATCGACTAGCCCCTACAATGAGCAGTTCTTC. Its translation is CASSVVSTSPYNEQFF. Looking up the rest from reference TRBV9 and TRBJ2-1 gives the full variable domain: DSGVTQTPKHLITATGQRVTLRCSPRSGDLSVYWYQQSLDQGLQFLIQYYNGEERAKGNILERFSAQQFPDLHSELNLSSLELGDSALYFCASSVVSTSPYNEQFFGPGTRLTVL.

This CDR3 reads CASSAAGQAPIGYTF. The DNA for the CDR3 is TGTGCCAGCAGCGCGGCGGGCCAAGCGCCCATTGGCTACACCTTC. The rearrangement links TRBV7-9 to TRBJ1-2, with unresolved D. CDR1 and CDR2 (germline): SEHNR, FQNEAQ (reference sequence). CDR3 length: 15 amino acids. Trimming cost V 5 bases and J 7 bases, with 20 bases left between them. The complete variable domain, with remaining parts taken from reference TRBV7-9 and TRBJ1-2, reads DTGVSQNPRHKITKRGQNVTFRCDPISEHNRLYWYRQTLGQGPEFLTYFQNEAQLEKSRLLSDRFSAERPKGSFSTLEIQRTEQGDSAMYLCASSAAGQAPIGYTFGSGTRLTVV.

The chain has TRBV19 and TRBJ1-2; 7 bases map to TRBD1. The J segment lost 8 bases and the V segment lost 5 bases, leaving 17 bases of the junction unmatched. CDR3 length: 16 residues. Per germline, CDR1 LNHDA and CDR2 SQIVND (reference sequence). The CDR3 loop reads CASSAQQGPEGYGYTF. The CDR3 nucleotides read TGTGCCAGTAGTGCGCAACAGGGGCCAGAAGGCTACGGCTACACCTTC.

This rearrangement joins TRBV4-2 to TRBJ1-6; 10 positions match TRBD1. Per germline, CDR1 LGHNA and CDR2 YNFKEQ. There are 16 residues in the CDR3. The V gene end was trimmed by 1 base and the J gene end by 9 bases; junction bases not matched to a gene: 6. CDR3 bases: TGTGCCAGCAGCCAAGGAACTCGGGACAGGGGTTCACCCCTCCACTTT. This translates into CASSQGTRDRGSPLHF.

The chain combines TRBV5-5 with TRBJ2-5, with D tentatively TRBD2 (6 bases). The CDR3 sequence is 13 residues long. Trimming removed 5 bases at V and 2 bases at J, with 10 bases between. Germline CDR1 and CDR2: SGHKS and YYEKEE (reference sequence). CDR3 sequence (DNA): TGTGCCAGCAGGCGGGACCGACAAGAGACCCAGTACTTC. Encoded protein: CASRRDRQETQYF.

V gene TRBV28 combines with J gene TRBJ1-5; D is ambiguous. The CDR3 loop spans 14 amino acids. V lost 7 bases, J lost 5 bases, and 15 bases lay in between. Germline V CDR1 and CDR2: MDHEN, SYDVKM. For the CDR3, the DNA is TGTGCCAGCACCATGACCCCGGAGGATCAGCCCCAGCATTTT. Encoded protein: CASTMTPEDQPQHF.

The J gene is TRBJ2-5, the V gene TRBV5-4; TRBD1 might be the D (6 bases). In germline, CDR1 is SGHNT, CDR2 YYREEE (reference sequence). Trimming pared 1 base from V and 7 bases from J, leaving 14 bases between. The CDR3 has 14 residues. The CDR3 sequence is CASSLPGDAGTQYF. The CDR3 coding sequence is TGTGCCAGCAGCTTGCCAGGGGACGCGGGGACCCAGTACTTC.

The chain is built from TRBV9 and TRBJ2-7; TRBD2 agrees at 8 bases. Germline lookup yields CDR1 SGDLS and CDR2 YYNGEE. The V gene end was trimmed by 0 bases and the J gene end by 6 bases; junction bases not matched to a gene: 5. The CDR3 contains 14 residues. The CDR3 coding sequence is TGTGCCAGCAGCGTAGCAGCGGGAGCGCTCGAGCAGTACTTC. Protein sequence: CASSVAAGALEQYF.

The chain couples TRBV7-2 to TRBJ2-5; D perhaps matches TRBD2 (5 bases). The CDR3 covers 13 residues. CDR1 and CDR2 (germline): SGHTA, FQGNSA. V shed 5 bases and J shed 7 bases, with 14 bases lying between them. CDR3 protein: CASSTPPAGTQYF. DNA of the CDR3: TGTGCCAGCAGCACACCCCCGGCGGGGACCCAGTACTTC.

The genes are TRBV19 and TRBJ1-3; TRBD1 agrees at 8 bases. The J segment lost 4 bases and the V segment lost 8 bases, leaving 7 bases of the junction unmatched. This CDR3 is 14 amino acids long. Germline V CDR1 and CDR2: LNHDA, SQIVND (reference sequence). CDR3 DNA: TGTGCCAGTGCCCAGGGGGCGGACGGAAACACCATATATTTT. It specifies CASAQGADGNTIYF.

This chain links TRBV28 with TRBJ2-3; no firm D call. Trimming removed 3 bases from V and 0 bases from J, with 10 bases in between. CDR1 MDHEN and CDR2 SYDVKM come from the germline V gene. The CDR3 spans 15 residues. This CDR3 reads CASSFDFSSTDTQYF. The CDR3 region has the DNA TGTGCCAGCAGTTTTGACTTTTCTAGCACAGATACGCAGTATTTT.

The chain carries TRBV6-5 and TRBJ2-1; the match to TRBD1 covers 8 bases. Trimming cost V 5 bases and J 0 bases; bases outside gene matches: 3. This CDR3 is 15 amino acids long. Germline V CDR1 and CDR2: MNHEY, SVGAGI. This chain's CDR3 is CASSKQGGSYNEQFF. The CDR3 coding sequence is TGTGCCAGCAGTAAACAGGGGGGCTCCTACAATGAGCAGTTCTTC.

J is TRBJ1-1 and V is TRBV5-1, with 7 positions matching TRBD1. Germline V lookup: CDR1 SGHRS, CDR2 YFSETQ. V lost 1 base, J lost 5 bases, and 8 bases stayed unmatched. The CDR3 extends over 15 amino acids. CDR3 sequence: CASSLLQTGRTEAFF. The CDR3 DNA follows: TGCGCCAGCAGCTTGTTACAGACAGGGAGAACTGAAGCTTTCTTT.

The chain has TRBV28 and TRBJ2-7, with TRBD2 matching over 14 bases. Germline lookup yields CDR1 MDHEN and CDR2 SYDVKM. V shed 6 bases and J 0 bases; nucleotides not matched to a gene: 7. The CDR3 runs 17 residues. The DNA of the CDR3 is TGTGCCAGCAGCGGGACTAGCGGGAGACCTATCTCCTACGAGCAGTACTTC. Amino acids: CASSGTSGRPISYEQYF.